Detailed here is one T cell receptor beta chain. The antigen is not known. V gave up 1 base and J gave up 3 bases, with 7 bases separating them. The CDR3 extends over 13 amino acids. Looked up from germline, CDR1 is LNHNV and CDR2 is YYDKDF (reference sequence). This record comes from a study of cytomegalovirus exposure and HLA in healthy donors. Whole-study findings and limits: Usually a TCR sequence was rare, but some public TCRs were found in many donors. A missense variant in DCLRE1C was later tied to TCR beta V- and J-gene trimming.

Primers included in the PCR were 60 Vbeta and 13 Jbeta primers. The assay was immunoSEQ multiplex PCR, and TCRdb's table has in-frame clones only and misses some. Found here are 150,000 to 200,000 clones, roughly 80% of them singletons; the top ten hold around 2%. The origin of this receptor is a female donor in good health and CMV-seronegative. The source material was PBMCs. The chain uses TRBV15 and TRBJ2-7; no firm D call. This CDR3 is CATSRVPGYEQYF. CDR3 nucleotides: TGTGCCACCAGCAGAGTGCCGGGCTACGAGCAGTACTTC.